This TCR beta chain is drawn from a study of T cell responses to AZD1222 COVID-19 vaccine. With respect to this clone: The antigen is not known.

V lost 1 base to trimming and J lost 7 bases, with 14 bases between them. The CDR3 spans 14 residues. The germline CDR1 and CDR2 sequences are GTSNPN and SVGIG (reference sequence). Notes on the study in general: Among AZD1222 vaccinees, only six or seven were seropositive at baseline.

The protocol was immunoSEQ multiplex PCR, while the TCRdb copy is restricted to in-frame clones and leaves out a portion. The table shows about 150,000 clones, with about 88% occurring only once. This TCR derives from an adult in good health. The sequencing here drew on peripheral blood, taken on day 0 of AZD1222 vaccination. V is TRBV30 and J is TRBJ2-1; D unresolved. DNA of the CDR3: TGTGCCTGGAGTGGGGCCGTTCGAGTTAATGAGCAGTTCTTC. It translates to CAWSGAVRVNEQFF.